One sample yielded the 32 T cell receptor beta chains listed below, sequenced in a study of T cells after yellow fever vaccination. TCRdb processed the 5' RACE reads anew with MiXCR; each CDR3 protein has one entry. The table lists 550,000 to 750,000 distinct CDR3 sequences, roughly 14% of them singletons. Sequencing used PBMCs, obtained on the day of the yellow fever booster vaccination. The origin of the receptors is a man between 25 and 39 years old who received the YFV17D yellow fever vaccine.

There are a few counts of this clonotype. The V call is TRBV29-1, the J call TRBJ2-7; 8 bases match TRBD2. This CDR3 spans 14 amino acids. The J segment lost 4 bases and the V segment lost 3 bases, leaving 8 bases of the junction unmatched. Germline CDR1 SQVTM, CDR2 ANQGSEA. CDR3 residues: CSVDHSGSPYEQYF. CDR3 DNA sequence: TGCAGCGTTGATCACAGCGGGAGTCCGTACGAGCAGTACTTC.

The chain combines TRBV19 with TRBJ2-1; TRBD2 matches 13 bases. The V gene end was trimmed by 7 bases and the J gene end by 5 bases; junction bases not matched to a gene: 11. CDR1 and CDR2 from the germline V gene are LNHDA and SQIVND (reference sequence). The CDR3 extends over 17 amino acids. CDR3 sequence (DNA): TGTGCCAGTAAGCAGGGGACTAGCGGGAAAAACCACAATGAGCAGTTCTTC. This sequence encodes CASKQGTSGKNHNEQFF.

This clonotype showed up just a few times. The DNA for the CDR3 is TGCGCCAGCAGTCGGACAGGGGGCAGGACTAGCTATAGTAAGCAGTTCTTC. As protein: CASSRTGGRTSYSKQFF. The J gene is TRBJ2-1, the V gene TRBV23-1; TRBD1 aligns across 11 bases. TRBV23-1 is an open reading frame, and its role is uncertain. The CDR3 totals 17 residues. V was pared by 4 bases and J by 11 bases, with 16 bases of the junction left unmatched.

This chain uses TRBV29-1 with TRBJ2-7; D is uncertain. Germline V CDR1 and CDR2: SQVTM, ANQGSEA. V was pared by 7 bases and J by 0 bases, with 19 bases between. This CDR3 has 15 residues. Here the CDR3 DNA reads TGCAGCGCCTACCTTAGAGAGGAAAGCTCCTACGAGCAGTACTTC. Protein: CSAYLREESSYEQYF.

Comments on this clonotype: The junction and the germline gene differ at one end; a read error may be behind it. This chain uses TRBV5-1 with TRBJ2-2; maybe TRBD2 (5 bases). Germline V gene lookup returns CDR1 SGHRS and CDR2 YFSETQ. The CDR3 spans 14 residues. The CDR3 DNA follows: TGCGCCAGCACATCGGGATATGGCACCGAGGAGCTGTTTTTT. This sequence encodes CASTSGYGTEELFF. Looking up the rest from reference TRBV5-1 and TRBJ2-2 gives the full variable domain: KAGVTQTPRYLIKTRGQQVTLSCSPISGHRSVSWYQQTPGQGLQFLFEYFSETQRNKGNFPGRFSGRQFSNSRSEMNVSTLELGDSALYLCASTSGYGTEELFFGEGSRLTVL.

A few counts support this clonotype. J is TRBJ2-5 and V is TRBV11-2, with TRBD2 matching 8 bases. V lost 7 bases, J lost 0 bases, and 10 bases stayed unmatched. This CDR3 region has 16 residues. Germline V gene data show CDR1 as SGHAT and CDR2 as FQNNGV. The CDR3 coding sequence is TGTGCCAGCAACATCCTAGCGGGCAAGTACCAAGAGACCCAGTACTTC. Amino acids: CASNILAGKYQETQYF.

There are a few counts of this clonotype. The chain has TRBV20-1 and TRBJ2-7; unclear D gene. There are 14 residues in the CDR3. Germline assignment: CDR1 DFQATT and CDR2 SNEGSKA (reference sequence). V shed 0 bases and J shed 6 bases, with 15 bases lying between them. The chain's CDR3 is CSARDSGSFGEQYF. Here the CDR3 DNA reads TGCAGTGCTAGAGATAGTGGGTCCTTCGGCGAGCAGTACTTC.

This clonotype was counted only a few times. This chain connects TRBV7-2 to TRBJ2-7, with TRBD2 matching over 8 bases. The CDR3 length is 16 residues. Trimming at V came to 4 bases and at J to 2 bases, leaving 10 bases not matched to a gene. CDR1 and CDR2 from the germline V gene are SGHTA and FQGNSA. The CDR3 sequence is CASSSAGTSKAYEQYF. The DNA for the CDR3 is TGTGCCAGCAGCTCCGCAGGGACTAGTAAGGCCTACGAGCAGTACTTC.

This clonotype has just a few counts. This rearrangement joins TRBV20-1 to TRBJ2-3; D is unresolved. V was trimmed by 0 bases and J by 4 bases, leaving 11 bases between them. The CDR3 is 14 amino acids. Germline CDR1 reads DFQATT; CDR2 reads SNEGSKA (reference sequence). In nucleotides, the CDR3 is TGCAGTGCTAGAGAATCCTCCTATTCAGATACGCAGTATTTT. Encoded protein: CSARESSYSDTQYF.

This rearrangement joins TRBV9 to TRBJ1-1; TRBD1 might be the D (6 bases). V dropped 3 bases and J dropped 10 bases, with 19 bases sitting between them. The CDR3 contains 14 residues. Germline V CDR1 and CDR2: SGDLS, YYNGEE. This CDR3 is CASSARDTPGGAFF. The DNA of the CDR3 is TGTGCCAGCAGCGCCCGGGACACGCCCGGGGGAGCTTTCTTT.

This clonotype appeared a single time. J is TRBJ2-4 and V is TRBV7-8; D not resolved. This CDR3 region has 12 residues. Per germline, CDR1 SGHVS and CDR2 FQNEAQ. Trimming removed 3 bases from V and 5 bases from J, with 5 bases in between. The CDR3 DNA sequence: TGTGCCAGCAGCTTTACGGAAAACATTCAGTACTTC. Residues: CASSFTENIQYF. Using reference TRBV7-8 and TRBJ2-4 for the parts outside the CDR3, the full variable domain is GAGVSQSPRYKVAKRGQDVALRCDPISGHVSLFWYQQALGQGPEFLTYFQNEAQLDKSGLPSDRFFAERPEGSVSTLKIQRTQQEDSAVYLCASSFTENIQYFGAGTRLSVL.

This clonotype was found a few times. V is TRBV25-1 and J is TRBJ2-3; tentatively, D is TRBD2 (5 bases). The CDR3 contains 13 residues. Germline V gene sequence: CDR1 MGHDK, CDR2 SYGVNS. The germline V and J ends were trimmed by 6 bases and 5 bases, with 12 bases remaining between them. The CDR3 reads CASRHVGEDTQYF. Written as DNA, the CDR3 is TGTGCCAGCAGACACGTGGGAGAAGATACGCAGTATTTT.

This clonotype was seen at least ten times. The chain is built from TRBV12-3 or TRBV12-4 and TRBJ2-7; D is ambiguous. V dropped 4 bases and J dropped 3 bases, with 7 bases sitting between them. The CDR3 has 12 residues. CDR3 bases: TGTGCCAGCAGTTCCCAAGACTACGAGCAGTACTTC. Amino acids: CASSSQDYEQYF.

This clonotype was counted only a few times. CDR3 DNA: TGCAGTGCTCTGAAAGTACATACGCAGTATTTT. Translation gives CSALKVHTQYF. This sequence joins TRBV20-1 and TRBJ2-3; no definite D call. CDR3 length: 11 amino acids. Germline-derived CDR1 and CDR2 are DFQATT and SNEGSKA (reference sequence). V was shortened by 5 bases and J by 7 bases, with 10 bases between the two germline ends.

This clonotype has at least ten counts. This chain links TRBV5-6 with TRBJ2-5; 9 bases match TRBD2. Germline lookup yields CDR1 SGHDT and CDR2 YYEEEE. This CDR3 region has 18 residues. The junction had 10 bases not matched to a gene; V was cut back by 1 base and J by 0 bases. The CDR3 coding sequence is TGTGCCAGCAGCTTGCTTGTTGGGACTAGCAGAAACCAAGAGACCCAGTACTTC. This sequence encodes CASSLLVGTSRNQETQYF.

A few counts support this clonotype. For the CDR3, the DNA is TGTGCCACCAGCAGATCCTCGAGTGGGAACTCCTACAATGAGCAGTTCTTC. Translating it yields CATSRSSSGNSYNEQFF. This sequence joins TRBV15 and TRBJ2-1; D unresolved. CDR3 length equals 17 residues. Trimming shortened V by 2 bases and J by 0 bases, and 14 bases separated the two germline ends. Per germline, CDR1 LNHNV and CDR2 YYDKDF (reference sequence). The full variable domain, in which reference TRBV15 and TRBJ2-1 provide the parts outside the CDR3, is DAMVIQNPRYQVTQFGKPVTLSCSQTLNHNVMYWYQQKSSQAPKLLFHYYDKDFNNEADTPDNFQSRRPNTSFCFLDIRSPGLGDTAMYLCATSRSSSGNSYNEQFFGPGTRLTVL.

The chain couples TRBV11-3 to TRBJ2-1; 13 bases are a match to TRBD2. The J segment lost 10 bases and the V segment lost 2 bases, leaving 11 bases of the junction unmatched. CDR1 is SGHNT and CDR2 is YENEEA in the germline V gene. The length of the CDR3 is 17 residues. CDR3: CASSLTSGRAPLAEQFF. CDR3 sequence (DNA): TGTGCCAGCAGCTTAACTAGCGGGAGGGCCCCACTCGCCGAGCAGTTCTTC.

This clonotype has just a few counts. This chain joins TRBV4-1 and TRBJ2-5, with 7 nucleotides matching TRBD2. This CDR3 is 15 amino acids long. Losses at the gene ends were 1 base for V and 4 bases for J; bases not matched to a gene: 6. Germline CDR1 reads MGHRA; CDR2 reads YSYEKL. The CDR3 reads CASSQVDRGVETQYF. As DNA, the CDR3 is TGCGCCAGCAGCCAAGTCGACCGGGGGGTAGAGACCCAGTACTTC.

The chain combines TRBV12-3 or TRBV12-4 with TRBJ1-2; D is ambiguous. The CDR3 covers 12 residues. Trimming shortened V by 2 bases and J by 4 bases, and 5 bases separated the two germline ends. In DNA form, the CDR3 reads TGTGCCAGCAGTTTAAGCTTCTATGGCTACACCTTC. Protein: CASSLSFYGYTF.

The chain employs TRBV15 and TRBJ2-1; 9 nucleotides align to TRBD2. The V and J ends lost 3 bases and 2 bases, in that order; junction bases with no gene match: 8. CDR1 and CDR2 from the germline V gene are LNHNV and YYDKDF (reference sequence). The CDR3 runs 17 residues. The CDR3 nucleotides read TGTGCCACCAGCAGGAGTCCGACTAGCGGCACCTACAATGAGCAGTTCTTC. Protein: CATSRSPTSGTYNEQFF.

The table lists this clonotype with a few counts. CDR3 bases: TGTGCCAGCAGAACTTACGAAGTTGGGGAGCAGTACTTC. This sequence encodes CASRTYEVGEQYF. The J gene is TRBJ2-7, the V gene TRBV21-1. TRBV21-1 is tagged as a pseudogene. The CDR3 loop spans 13 amino acids.

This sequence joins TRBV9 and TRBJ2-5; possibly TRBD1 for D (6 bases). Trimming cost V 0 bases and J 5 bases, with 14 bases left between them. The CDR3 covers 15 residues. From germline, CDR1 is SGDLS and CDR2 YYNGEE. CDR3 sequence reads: CASSVGPGATETQYF. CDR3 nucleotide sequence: TGTGCCAGCAGCGTAGGTCCAGGGGCGACGGAGACCCAGTACTTC.

The CDR3 sequence: CASSMGLAGEYEQFF. DNA of the CDR3: TGCGCCAGCAGCATGGGACTAGCGGGAGAATATGAGCAGTTCTTC. The chain employs TRBV5-1 and TRBJ2-1, with 14 bases identical to TRBD2. Trimming removed 4 bases from V and 8 bases from J; junction bases left unmatched: 5. This CDR3 has 15 amino acids. Germline V gives CDR1 SGHRS, CDR2 YFSETQ. Full variable domain (rest looked up from reference TRBV5-1 and TRBJ2-1): KAGVTQTPRYLIKTRGQQVTLSCSPISGHRSVSWYQQTPGQGLQFLFEYFSETQRNKGNFPGRFSGRQFSNSRSEMNVSTLELGDSALYLCASSMGLAGEYEQFFGPGTRLTVL.

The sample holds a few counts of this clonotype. CDR3 residues: CASRPGGTGEETQYF. In DNA form, the CDR3 reads TGCGCCAGCCGCCCAGGGGGGACAGGGGAAGAGACCCAGTACTTC. The rearrangement joins TRBV10-2 to TRBJ2-5; 10 bases line up with TRBD1. The CDR3 runs to 15 residues. With 8 bases clipped from V and 3 bases from J, the junction kept 9 bases outside the gene matches. Germline V gives CDR1 WSHSY, CDR2 SAAADI.

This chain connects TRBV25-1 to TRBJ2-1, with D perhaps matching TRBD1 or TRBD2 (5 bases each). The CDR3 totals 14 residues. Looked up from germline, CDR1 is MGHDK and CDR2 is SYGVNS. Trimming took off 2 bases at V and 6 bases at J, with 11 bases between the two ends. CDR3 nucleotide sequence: TGTGCCAGCAGTGAAGTCGGGGCCTTCAATGAGCAGTTCTTC. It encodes CASSEVGAFNEQFF.

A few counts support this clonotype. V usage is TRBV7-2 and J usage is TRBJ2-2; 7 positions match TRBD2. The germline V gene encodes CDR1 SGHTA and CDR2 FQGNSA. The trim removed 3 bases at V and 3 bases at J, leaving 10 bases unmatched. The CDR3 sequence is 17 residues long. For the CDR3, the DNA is TGTGCCAGCAGCTTTCTCGGCGGGAGTGGGTACACCGGGGAGCTGTTTTTT. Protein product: CASSFLGGSGYTGELFF.

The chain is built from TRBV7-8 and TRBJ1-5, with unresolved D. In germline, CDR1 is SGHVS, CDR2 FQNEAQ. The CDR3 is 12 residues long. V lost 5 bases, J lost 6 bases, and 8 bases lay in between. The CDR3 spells CASSDVIQPQHF. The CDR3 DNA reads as TGTGCCAGCAGCGACGTAATTCAGCCCCAGCATTTT.

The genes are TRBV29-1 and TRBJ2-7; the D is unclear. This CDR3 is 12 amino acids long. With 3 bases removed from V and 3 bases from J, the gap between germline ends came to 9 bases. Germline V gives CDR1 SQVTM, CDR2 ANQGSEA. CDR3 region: CSVELGDYEQYF. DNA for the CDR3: TGCAGCGTTGAGCTTGGTGACTACGAGCAGTACTTC.

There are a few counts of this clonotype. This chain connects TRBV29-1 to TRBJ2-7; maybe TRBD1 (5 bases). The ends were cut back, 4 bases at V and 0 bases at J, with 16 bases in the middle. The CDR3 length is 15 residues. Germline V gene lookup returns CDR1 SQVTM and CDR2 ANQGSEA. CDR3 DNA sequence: TGCAGCGTTGCCCGGCAGGGCAAGGGCTCCTACGAGCAGTACTTC. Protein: CSVARQGKGSYEQYF.

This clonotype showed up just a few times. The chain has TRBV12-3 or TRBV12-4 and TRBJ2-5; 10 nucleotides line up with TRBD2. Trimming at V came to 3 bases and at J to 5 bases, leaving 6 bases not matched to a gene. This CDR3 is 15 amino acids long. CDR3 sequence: CASSLGAGGPETQYF. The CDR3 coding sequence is TGTGCCAGCAGTTTGGGAGCGGGAGGGCCGGAGACCCAGTACTTC.

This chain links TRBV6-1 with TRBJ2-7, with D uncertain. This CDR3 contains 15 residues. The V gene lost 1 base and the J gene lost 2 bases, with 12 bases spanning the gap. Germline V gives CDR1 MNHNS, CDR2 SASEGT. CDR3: CASSEGSGFPYEQYF. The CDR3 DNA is TGTGCCAGCAGTGAAGGGTCTGGGTTTCCCTACGAGCAGTACTTC.

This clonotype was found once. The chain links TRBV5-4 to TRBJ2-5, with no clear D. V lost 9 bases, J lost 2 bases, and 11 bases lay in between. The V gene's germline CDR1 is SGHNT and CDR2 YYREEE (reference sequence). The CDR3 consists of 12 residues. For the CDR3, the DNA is TGTGCCACCTCGCTGGAGCAAGAGACCCAGTACTTC. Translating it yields CATSLEQETQYF.